A single T cell receptor beta chain is shown here with its context. Its cognate antigen is unknown. Losses at the gene ends were 5 bases for V and 1 base for J; bases not matched to a gene: 1. This CDR3 has 13 residues. Germline loops: CDR1 SGHTA, CDR2 FQGNSA. This sample is drawn from a study of beta chain features in type 1 diabetes. About the research overall: There were around 100,000,000 sorted cells examined across all samples.

Study results and caveats: There was a moderate but significant shortening of TCRB CDR3s in all four CD4+ subsets of Type 1 diabetes patients.

Every isolated RNA sample was fully reverse transcribed, so sequencing captured expressed TCRB transcripts. The method was immunoSEQ multiplex PCR; TCRdb's version includes in-frame clones alone and lacks a portion of them. The sample has fewer than 30,000 clones, under 75% seen once. The V call is TRBV7-2, the J call TRBJ2-7; 8 positions match TRBD2. Sequencing was performed on Tregs from blood. The TCR was taken from a man aged 18-30 years with type 1 diabetes. The chain's CDR3 is CASSPGGSYEQYF. The CDR3 DNA sequence: TGTGCCAGCAGCCCGGGGGGGTCCTACGAGCAGTACTTC.